Presented here are 29 T cell receptor beta chains from one specimen sequenced in a study of human T cells and chemical hapten exposure. From the RACE reads, TCRdb called clonotypes with MiXCR, one entry per CDR3 protein. The top ten clones hold approximately 2.5% of a sample with 95,000 to 150,000 distinct CDR3 sequences, around 10% of them seen once. The time point denotes: patch test 3, about 24 weeks after DPC sensitization. The treatment was: therapeutic diphenylcyclopropenone sensitization with weekly scalp DPC. Sequencing used whole blood, obtained in connection with sensitization to the hapten diphenylcyclopropenone (DPC). The receptors here all came from a woman in her forties or fifties with alopecia areata. Some clones in this sample may be carry-over from other donors' samples.

The chain carries TRBV5-1 and TRBJ1-1; no definite D call. V was clipped by 0 bases and J by 2 bases, with 5 bases between them. The germline V gene encodes CDR1 SGHRS and CDR2 YFSETQ. This CDR3 region has 13 residues. The CDR3 DNA reads TGCGCCAGCAGCTTGGAGCCAAACACTGAAGCTTTCTTT. Encoded protein: CASSLEPNTEAFF. Looking up the rest from reference TRBV5-1 and TRBJ1-1 gives the full variable domain: KAGVTQTPRYLIKTRGQQVTLSCSPISGHRSVSWYQQTPGQGLQFLFEYFSETQRNKGNFPGRFSGRQFSNSRSEMNVSTLELGDSALYLCASSLEPNTEAFFGQGTRLTVV.

The chain couples TRBV7-8 to TRBJ1-6, with D perhaps TRBD1 (5 bases). This CDR3 has 15 residues. Germline V CDR1 and CDR2: SGHVS, FQNEAQ. The V gene lost 5 bases and the J gene lost 10 bases, with 18 bases spanning the gap. For the CDR3, the DNA is TGTGCCAGCAGCCTCAGGGACTTCCCGGGATCACCCCTCCACTTT. It specifies CASSLRDFPGSPLHF.

There are a few counts of this clonotype. This chain connects TRBV29-1 to TRBJ1-3; possibly TRBD1 for D (6 bases). This CDR3 contains 16 residues. In germline, CDR1 is SQVTM, CDR2 ANQGSEA. V shed 7 bases and J shed 0 bases, with 19 bases lying between them. CDR3 sequence reads: CSGETTGESSGNTIYF. The CDR3 nucleotides read TGCAGCGGTGAGACGACAGGCGAGAGCTCTGGAAACACCATATATTTT.

This clonotype has more than one count but fewer than ten. This chain joins TRBV29-1 and TRBJ1-5; 9 bases fit TRBD1. The CDR3 covers 13 residues. The germline CDR1 and CDR2 sequences are SQVTM and ANQGSEA. V dropped 6 bases and J dropped 6; count of bases not matched to a gene: 6. The CDR3, as DNA: TGCAGCGTCGGAGACAGGGGGAGTCAGCCCCAGCATTTT. It encodes CSVGDRGSQPQHF. Full variable domain (outside the CDR3, taken from reference TRBV29-1 and TRBJ1-5): SAVISQKPSRDICQRGTSLTIQCQVDSQVTMMFWYRQQPGQSLTLIATANQGSEATYESGFVIDKFPISRPNLTFSTLTVSNMSPEDSSIYLCSVGDRGSQPQHFGDGTRLSIL.

V and J are TRBV18 and TRBJ2-7, with 9 bases lining up with TRBD1. J lost 5 bases, V lost 0 bases, and 5 bases had no gene match. Germline values: CDR1 KGHSH, CDR2 LQKENI. This CDR3 comprises 15 residues. The chain's CDR3 is CASSPPGQGSDEQYF. As DNA, the CDR3 is TGTGCCAGCTCACCACCGGGACAGGGATCGGACGAGCAGTACTTC.

This clonotype was observed a handful of times. The chain uses TRBV7-9 and TRBJ2-1; maybe TRBD1 (6 bases). The CDR3 contains 13 residues. Germline V gene sequence: CDR1 SEHNR, CDR2 FQNEAQ (reference sequence). Trimming removed 1 base from V and 9 bases from J, with 10 bases in between. The CDR3 reads CASSLVGHGEQFF. The CDR3 DNA reads as TGTGCCAGCAGCTTAGTGGGACACGGTGAGCAGTTCTTC.

J is TRBJ1-4 and V is TRBV29-1; D remains ambiguous. Trimming took off 2 bases at V and 7 bases at J, with 8 bases between the two ends. This CDR3 region has 12 residues. The V gene's germline CDR1 is SQVTM and CDR2 ANQGSEA. The CDR3 reads CSVESFGEKLFF. Here the CDR3 DNA reads TGCAGCGTTGAAAGCTTTGGTGAAAAACTGTTTTTT.

This clonotype was recorded only once. This chain uses TRBV12-3 or TRBV12-4 with TRBJ2-3, with 11 bases aligning to TRBD2. This CDR3 comprises 13 residues. V shed 3 bases and J 10 bases; nucleotides not matched to a gene: 3. The DNA for the CDR3 is TGTGCCAGCAGTTTTAGCGGGGGGGATTCGCAGTATTTT. Translation gives CASSFSGGDSQYF.

This clonotype turned up a few times. The chain combines TRBV12-3 or TRBV12-4 with TRBJ2-3; unclear D gene. The length of the CDR3 is 14 residues. With 2 bases removed from V and 0 bases from J, the gap between germline ends came to 6 bases. The DNA of the CDR3 is TGTGCCAGCAGTTTATACGGTAGCACAGATACGCAGTATTTT. This sequence encodes CASSLYGSTDTQYF.

The V call is TRBV18, the J call TRBJ2-5, with TRBD1 identical over 9 bases. V was pared by 3 bases and J by 1 base, with 6 bases of the junction left unmatched. Per germline, CDR1 KGHSH and CDR2 LQKENI. CDR3 length equals 16 residues. The CDR3 reads CASSPIPGQGQETQYF. In DNA form, the CDR3 reads TGTGCCAGCTCACCTATTCCGGGACAGGGCCAAGAGACCCAGTACTTC.

The chain is built from TRBV6-1 and TRBJ1-5; D may be TRBD1 (5 bases). Trimming cost V 6 bases and J 12 bases, with 15 bases left between them. The CDR3 has 12 amino acids. Germline-derived CDR1 and CDR2 are MNHNS and SASEGT. The CDR3 nucleotides read TGTGCCAGCAGGGACATGGGAGGGCTCCAGCATTTT. It is translated as CASRDMGGLQHF.

This clonotype was found a few times. The chain links TRBV25-1 to TRBJ2-5; 8 bases are a match to TRBD2. This CDR3 spans 15 amino acids. Germline V gene sequence: CDR1 MGHDK, CDR2 SYGVNS. Losses at the gene ends were 4 bases for V and 4 bases for J; bases not matched to a gene: 8. CDR3 sequence: CASSAVERGRETQYF. The CDR3 DNA sequence: TGTGCCAGCAGTGCCGTCGAGCGGGGGCGAGAGACCCAGTACTTC. The whole variable domain, filled in from reference TRBV25-1 and TRBJ2-5, reads EADIYQTPRYLVIGTGKKITLECSQTMGHDKMYWYQQDPGMELHLIHYSYGVNSTEKGDLSSESTVSRIRTEHFPLTLESARPSHTSQYLCASSAVERGRETQYFGPGTRLLVL.

This clonotype was picked up many times. This sequence joins TRBV20-1 and TRBJ2-2, with unresolved D. The CDR3 totals 11 residues. V lost 0 bases and J lost 4, with 0 bases in between. The germline CDR1 and CDR2 sequences are DFQATT and SNEGSKA (reference sequence). CDR3 nucleotide sequence: TGCAGTGCTAGAGACACCGGGGAGCTGTTTTTT. Translated, it gives CSARDTGELFF.

Turning to this clonotype: A much more abundant neighbour one base away suggests this may be a read error. This chain connects TRBV6-1 to TRBJ2-7; D perhaps matches TRBD1 (6 bases). Deletions cut 2 bases from V and 3 bases from J, with 17 bases between. Germline V CDR1 and CDR2: MNHNS, SASEGT. This CDR3 contains 16 residues. The CDR3 loop is CASSEYVSGACYEQYF. The CDR3 region has the DNA TGTGCCAGCAGTGAATACGTGTCAGGGGCGTGCTACGAGCAGTACTTC.

This chain uses TRBV10-3 with TRBJ2-1, with a weak D call TRBD1 (6 bases). The ends were cut back, 5 bases at V and 5 bases at J, with 13 bases in the middle. The V gene's germline CDR1 is ENHRY and CDR2 SYGVKD. The CDR3 is 14 residues long. CDR3 DNA sequence: TGTGCCATCAGTACAGGGCAGAGCAACAATGAGCAGTTCTTC. Residues: CAISTGQSNNEQFF.

The chain links TRBV10-2 to TRBJ1-5, with D possibly being TRBD1 (5 bases). The V end lost 4 bases, the J end lost 3 bases, and 7 bases lay between the germline ends. The CDR3 is 13 residues long. Germline V gene data show CDR1 as WSHSY and CDR2 as SAAADI. CDR3 region: CASSGGINQPQHF. Written as DNA, the CDR3 is TGCGCCAGCAGTGGGGGGATCAATCAGCCCCAGCATTTT.

This clonotype has only a few counts. The chain is built from TRBV20-1 and TRBJ1-5; D perhaps matches TRBD1 (5 bases). Germline V gene lookup returns CDR1 DFQATT and CDR2 SNEGSKA (reference sequence). Trimming removed 2 bases from V and 5 bases from J, with 13 bases in between. This CDR3 is built from 14 residues. The CDR3 protein is CSARPGVTDQPQHF. Here the CDR3 DNA reads TGCAGTGCTAGACCTGGGGTGACAGATCAGCCCCAGCATTTT.

This clonotype was counted between two and nine times. The rearrangement uses TRBV6-5 and TRBJ1-2; D is possibly TRBD1 (5 bases). CDR3 length: 15 amino acids. Trimming shortened V by 4 bases and J by 0 bases, and 12 bases separated the two germline ends. Germline CDR1 MNHEY, CDR2 SVGAGI. CDR3 sequence reads: CASSLRDRPNYGYTF. Here the CDR3 DNA reads TGTGCCAGCAGTTTAAGAGACAGACCTAACTATGGCTACACCTTC.

The sample holds many counts of this clonotype. The V gene is TRBV4-3, the J gene TRBJ2-1; 8 nucleotides agree with TRBD1. The junction had 5 bases not matched to a gene; V was cut back by 4 bases and J by 6 bases. The CDR3 sequence is 14 residues long. Germline V gives CDR1 LGHNA, CDR2 YSLEER. The CDR3 DNA reads TGCGCCAGCAGCCCTGGGACAGGCGGCAATGAGCAGTTCTTC. Encoded protein: CASSPGTGGNEQFF.

This chain links TRBV5-5 with TRBJ1-1, with TRBD1 matching 9 bases. CDR1 is SGHKS, CDR2 YYEKEE, per germline (reference sequence). V was clipped by 4 bases and J by 2 bases; unmatched bases: 15. CDR3 length: 18 residues. The CDR3 reads CASSLGQGVGGANTEAFF. Written as DNA, the CDR3 is TGTGCCAGCAGCCTGGGACAGGGCGTGGGTGGAGCCAACACTGAAGCTTTCTTT.

This clonotype was picked up a small number of times. The V and J genes are TRBV15 and TRBJ2-7; 7 bases are a match to TRBD2. The CDR3 sequence is 13 residues long. Germline CDR1 reads LNHNV; CDR2 reads YYDKDF (reference sequence). J lost 2 bases, V lost 5 bases, and 3 bases had no gene match. The CDR3 coding sequence is TGTGCCACCAGCGACCGGGAGGCCTACGAGCAGTACTTC. Its translation is CATSDREAYEQYF.

The chain is built from TRBV28 and TRBJ2-3, with 7 bases aligning to TRBD1. The germline CDR1 and CDR2 sequences are MDHEN and SYDVKM. V shed 5 bases and J 6 bases; nucleotides not matched to a gene: 8. This CDR3 contains 14 residues. The DNA of the CDR3 is TGTGCCAGCAGTAAATACAGGGGTGGGGATACGCAGTATTTT. It specifies CASSKYRGGDTQYF.

This chain uses TRBV5-4 with TRBJ1-4; D gene unclear. Trimming cost V 4 bases and J 4 bases, with 11 bases left between them. The CDR3 runs 14 residues. Germline V gene lookup returns CDR1 SGHNT and CDR2 YYREEE (reference sequence). The DNA for the CDR3 is TGTGCCAGCAGCCCGAACTCAGATAATGAAAAACTGTTTTTT. It codes for CASSPNSDNEKLFF.

Only a few counts were recorded for this clonotype. The chain links TRBV24-1 to TRBJ2-1; D is undetermined. The CDR3 is made up of 11 amino acids. V lost 2 bases, J lost 7 bases, and 2 bases lay in between. CDR1 is KGHDR, CDR2 SFDVKD, per germline. The DNA for the CDR3 is TGTGCCACCAGTGATTATAATGAGCAGTTCTTC. It codes for CATSDYNEQFF.

Many counts were recorded for this clonotype. The chain is built from TRBV19 and TRBJ2-5; D gene ambiguous. V was shortened by 9 bases and J by 4 bases, with 9 bases between the two germline ends. The germline V gene encodes CDR1 LNHDA and CDR2 SQIVND (reference sequence). The CDR3 has 11 amino acids. This CDR3 reads CASRWGETQYF. CDR3 sequence (DNA): TGTGCCAGCAGGTGGGGAGAGACCCAGTACTTC.

This clonotype was recorded a few times. The gene calls are TRBV27 and TRBJ2-7; D unresolved. The length of the CDR3 is 11 residues. Germline V gives CDR1 MNHEY, CDR2 SMNVEV (reference sequence). The V gene lost 4 bases and the J gene lost 6 bases, with 7 bases spanning the gap. The CDR3 nucleotides read TGTGCCAGCAGTTCGTCTGGCGAGCAGTACTTC. Amino acids: CASSSSGEQYF.

This chain joins TRBV29-1 and TRBJ1-1; D is undetermined. V gave up 1 base and J gave up 0 bases, with 6 bases separating them. Germline CDR1 SQVTM, CDR2 ANQGSEA. The CDR3 spans 13 residues. The CDR3 region is CSVEAGMNTEAFF. Here the CDR3 DNA reads TGCAGCGTTGAAGCGGGGATGAACACTGAAGCTTTCTTT. Full variable domain (remainder filled in from reference TRBV29-1 and TRBJ1-1): SAVISQKPSRDICQRGTSLTIQCQVDSQVTMMFWYRQQPGQSLTLIATANQGSEATYESGFVIDKFPISRPNLTFSTLTVSNMSPEDSSIYLCSVEAGMNTEAFFGQGTRLTVV.

The CDR3 here is CASSGGPFDRFPDTQYF. For the CDR3, the DNA is TGTGCCAGCAGCGGCGGACCGTTCGACAGGTTTCCAGATACGCAGTATTTT. The chain combines TRBV7-2 with TRBJ2-3; possibly TRBD1 for D (6 bases). The V end lost 5 bases, the J end lost 4 bases, and 22 bases lay between the germline ends. The CDR3 consists of 17 residues. Per germline, CDR1 SGHTA and CDR2 FQGNSA.

This clonotype has only a few counts. V is TRBV20-1 and J is TRBJ2-3; D gene unclear. The V end lost 1 base, the J end lost 2 bases, and 13 bases lay between the germline ends. CDR1 and CDR2 from the germline V gene are DFQATT and SNEGSKA (reference sequence). The CDR3 has 15 amino acids. The CDR3 sequence is CSARAPFAITDTQYF. The DNA of the CDR3 is TGCAGTGCTAGAGCCCCTTTTGCGATCACAGATACGCAGTATTTT.